This T cell receptor beta chain emerged from a study of T-cell reconstitution after alpha-beta-depleted transplantation in children. General study points: Several hundred rapidly expanded clones from non-depleted graft cells reportedly supplied alpha-beta T cells about two months post-transplant.

Unique molecular identifiers were incorporated during preparation of the TCRbeta library. TCRdb ran MiXCR on the PCR reads and lists one entry per CDR3 protein. The table shows just under 350,000 distinct CDR3 sequences, with 15% to 20% occurring only once. This clonotype was seen a few times. No antigen is known for it. The V gene lost 1 base and the J gene lost 0 bases, with 5 bases spanning the gap. The length of the CDR3 is 14 residues. The sample here was PBMCs, mostly from graft donor cells, taken 360 days after TCRalphabeta/CD19-depleted stem cell transplant. The V gene is TRBV12-3 or TRBV12-4, the J gene TRBJ2-3; no clear D gene. The clonotype comes from a male patient aged 2 to 10 who had a stem cell transplant for acute lymphoblastic leukemia, so the T cells may come from the graft donor. The CDR3 nucleotides read TGTGCCAGCAGTTTAGACCTAAGCACAGATACGCAGTATTTT. This translates into CASSLDLSTDTQYF.